The next 5 T cell receptor beta chains were all read from a single sample in a study of blood T cell repertoires in COVID-19. Sequencing used immunoSEQ multiplex PCR; TCRdb keeps in-frame clones, though not all of them. This sample yields 65,000 to 75,000 clones, of which around 82% are seen a single time; 15% to 18% belongs to the top ten. Sequenced input: peripheral blood. Source of these receptors: a human donor in a cohort sampled during active COVID-19.

The gene calls are TRBV16 and TRBJ2-3, with D perhaps matching TRBD2 (6 bases). Trimming stripped 3 bases from V and 3 bases from J, with 10 bases between. Per germline, CDR1 KGHSY and CDR2 FQNENV. CDR3 size: 14 residues. The CDR3 region is CASSQSRGTDTQYF. The DNA of the CDR3 is TGTGCCAGCAGCCAGTCTCGGGGGACAGATACGCAGTATTTT.

The chain links TRBV18 to TRBJ2-1; TRBD2 aligns across 10 bases. Looked up from germline, CDR1 is KGHSH and CDR2 is LQKENI. The V segment lost 1 base and the J segment 8 bases; nucleotides outside the gene matches: 8. CDR3 size: 16 residues. The CDR3 coding sequence is TGTGCCAGCTCACCACTACTAGCGGGACTTGGCGATGAGCAGTTCTTC. Translation gives CASSPLLAGLGDEQFF.

The V call is TRBV7-9, the J call TRBJ1-2; the match to TRBD1 covers 11 bases. J was trimmed by 3 bases and V by 2 bases; bases with no gene match: 2. CDR1 is SEHNR, CDR2 FQNEAQ, per germline (reference sequence). The CDR3 totals 15 residues. CDR3 sequence: CASSLQGQGDYGYTF. The CDR3 nucleotides are TGTGCCAGCAGCTTACAGGGACAGGGGGACTATGGCTACACCTTC.

This clone was seen a handful of times. The V call is TRBV27, the J call TRBJ1-1, with TRBD1 matching 11 bases. This CDR3 has 17 amino acids. CDR1 and CDR2 from the germline V gene are MNHEY and SMNVEV (reference sequence). V dropped 0 bases and J dropped 0; count of bases not matched to a gene: 3. In DNA form, the CDR3 reads TGTGCCAGCAGTTTATCGGGGACAGGGGGTTTGAACACTGAAGCTTTCTTT. It codes for CASSLSGTGGLNTEAFF.

There are a few counts of this clone. The rearrangement joins TRBV2 to TRBJ1-5; D not certain. Germline values: CDR1 SNHLY, CDR2 FYNNEI. The CDR3 extends over 13 amino acids. Trimming shortened V by 5 bases and J by 0 bases, and 5 bases separated the two germline ends. This CDR3 reads CASSPNSNQPQHF. In DNA form, the CDR3 reads TGTGCCAGCAGTCCTAATAGCAATCAGCCCCAGCATTTT. The full variable domain, with the rest looked up from reference TRBV2 and TRBJ1-5, is EPEVTQTPSHQVTQMGQEVILRCVPISNHLYFYWYRQILGQKVEFLVSFYNNEISEKSEIFDDQFSVERPDGSNFTLKIRSTKLEDSAMYFCASSPNSNQPQHFGDGTRLSIL.